The rows below give T cell receptor beta chains drawn from one sample of a study of shared clonotypes between healthy human individuals. The method was immunoSEQ multiplex PCR; TCRdb's version includes in-frame clones alone and lacks a portion of them. The sample holds hundreds of thousands of clones; 92% are singletons and the top ten take nearly 25%. The sequencing sample was made of naive CD8+ T cells sorted from blood. Receptor source: a man aged 25-45 years in good health. The CDR3 runs from the conserved cysteine through the conserved F or W. The D gene is left open where the match is weak. Some rows mark clone size as missing; the rest say once, few, many or name a class of expanded clone.

J,V,D,size,CDR3,DNA
TRBJ2-7,TRBV5-1,TRBD1,.,CASTFGTGGYEQYF,TGCGCCAGCACCTTCGGGACAGGGGGCTACGAGCAGTACTTC
TRBJ2-1,TRBV7-9,TRBD2,.,CASRAGLAGVEQFF,TGTGCCAGCAGGGCGGGACTAGCGGGAGTTGAGCAGTTCTTC
TRBJ1-2,TRBV15,.,.,CATSRRLTGYGYTF,TGTGCCACCAGCAGAAGACTGACGGGCTATGGCTACACCTTC
TRBJ2-7,TRBV6-1,.,.,CASSILQVSAYEQYF,TGTGCCAGCAGTATTCTACAGGTCAGTGCCTACGAGCAGTACTTC
TRBJ2-1,TRBV28,.,.,CASSLWDGQWLFF,TGTGCCAGCAGTTTATGGGACGGACAGTGGTTGTTCTTC
TRBJ2-2,TRBV2,TRBD1,.,CASRGQRTGELFF,TGTGCCAGCAGGGGACAGCGCACCGGGGAGCTGTTTTTT
TRBJ2-7,TRBV5-1,.,.,CASSAFSGRGFYEQYF,TGCGCCAGCAGCGCATTCTCGGGGAGGGGGTTCTACGAGCAGTACTTC
TRBJ2-7,TRBV9,.,.,CASSVGGGTYEQYF,TGTGCCAGCAGCGTAGGCGGCGGAACCTACGAGCAGTACTTC
TRBJ2-7,TRBV7-9,.,.,CASSFGTGTAYEQYF,TGTGCCAGCAGCTTTGGGACTGGGACAGCCTACGAGCAGTACTTC
TRBJ2-5,TRBV12-5,.,.,CASGWGVSETQYF,TGTGCTAGTGGTTGGGGCGTATCGGAGACCCAGTACTTC
TRBJ2-7,TRBV2,TRBD2,once,CASSSGTSTYEQYF,TGTGCCAGCAGTTCCGGGACTAGTACCTACGAGCAGTACTTC
TRBJ2-1,TRBV5-6,.,.,CASSSETGPGYNEQFF,TGTGCCAGCAGTTCCGAGACAGGTCCCGGATACAATGAGCAGTTCTTC
TRBJ2-5,TRBV27,.,.,CASRPKLGPQMETQYF,TGTGCCAGCAGACCGAAACTAGGTCCGCAGATGGAGACCCAGTACTTC
TRBJ2-1,TRBV7-7,TRBD2,few,CASSLYAGLAGNEQFF,TGTGCTAGCAGCTTATATGCGGGACTAGCGGGGAATGAGCAGTTCTTC
TRBJ2-7,TRBV11-2,.,.,CASRNPALGEQYF,TGTGCCAGCAGGAACCCGGCCCTGGGCGAGCAGTACTTC
TRBJ2-3,TRBV7-3,TRBD2,.,CASSLMGLAESTDTQYF,TGTGCCAGCAGCTTAATGGGACTAGCGGAGAGCACAGATACGCAGTATTTT
TRBJ2-1,TRBV5-1,TRBD2,.,CASTPGTSGSGAFGNEQFF,TGCGCCAGCACCCCCGGGACTAGCGGGAGCGGGGCCTTTGGGAATGAGCAGTTCTTC
TRBJ1-3,TRBV6-6,.,.,CASSPTRGGVNTIYF,TGTGCCAGCAGTCCGACCCGCGGGGGCGTAAACACCATATATTTT
TRBJ2-2,TRBV2,TRBD2,.,CASSESSGRAWTGELFF,TGTGCCAGCAGTGAATCTAGCGGGAGGGCATGGACCGGGGAGCTGTTTTTT
TRBJ2-5,TRBV7-9,.,.,CASSGDRQQETQYF,TGTGCCAGCAGCGGCGACCGGCAGCAAGAGACCCAGTACTTC
TRBJ2-1,TRBV7-9,TRBD1,.,CASSWGDRAPYNEQFF,TGTGCCAGCAGCTGGGGCGACAGGGCTCCCTACAATGAGCAGTTCTTC
TRBJ1-2,TRBV5-4,.,.,CASSSIGGGAGYTF,TGTGCCAGCAGCTCCATCGGGGGAGGGGCTGGCTACACCTTC
TRBJ2-1,TRBV9,TRBD2,.,CASSPTTSGRYNEQFF,TGTGCCAGCAGCCCCACGACTAGCGGGAGATACAATGAGCAGTTCTTC
TRBJ2-7,TRBV27,.,.,CASRGQGGAGVWNEQYF,TGTGCCAGCAGGGGACAAGGTGGGGCGGGGGTCTGGAACGAGCAGTACTTC
TRBJ1-3,TRBV4-3,.,.,CASSPLGNADTIYF,TGCGCCAGCAGCCCCCTGGGCAACGCGGACACCATATATTTT
TRBJ2-1,TRBV10-1,.,.,CASSEVPDATFINEQFF,TGCGCCAGCAGTGAAGTCCCAGACGCTACCTTTATAAATGAGCAGTTCTTC
TRBJ2-7,TRBV4-1,TRBD2,.,CASSQDSELAGYEQYF,TGCGCCAGCAGCCAAGATAGTGAACTAGCGGGGTACGAGCAGTACTTC
TRBJ2-1,TRBV28,.,.,CASSLWEEAYNEQFF,TGTGCCAGCAGTTTATGGGAGGAGGCGTACAATGAGCAGTTCTTC
TRBJ1-2,TRBV30,.,.,CAWSELYGYTF,TGTGCCTGGTCCGAATTGTATGGCTACACCTTC
TRBJ2-1,TRBV6-1,.,.,CASSEERWNNNEQFF,TGTGCCAGCAGTGAAGAGAGGTGGAATAACAATGAGCAGTTCTTC
TRBJ2-7,TRBV27,.,.,CATLGGDEQYF,TGTGCCACCCTAGGAGGAGACGAGCAGTACTTC
TRBJ1-2,TRBV29-1,.,few,CSVDRQNYGYTF,TGCAGCGTTGACCGCCAGAACTATGGCTACACCTTC
TRBJ2-7,TRBV5-4,.,.,CASSLPGTDSYEQYF,TGTGCCAGCAGCTTACCCGGGACGGATTCCTACGAGCAGTACTTC
TRBJ2-3,TRBV9,TRBD2,once,CASTSGTSGSDTQYF,TGTGCCAGCACCTCTGGGACTAGCGGGTCGGATACGCAGTATTTT
TRBJ1-5,TRBV6-6,.,few,CATDERGTRSNQPQHF,TGTGCCACCGATGAAAGGGGGACGAGAAGCAATCAGCCCCAGCATTTT
TRBJ1-5,TRBV5-1,.,.,CASSPHRQVLYSNQPQHF,TGCGCCAGCAGCCCACATAGACAGGTCCTATATAGCAATCAGCCCCAGCATTTT
TRBJ2-7,TRBV7-2,TRBD2,.,CASSLGLAGGISNYEQYF,TGTGCCAGCAGCTTAGGCCTAGCGGGAGGGATTAGCAACTACGAGCAGTACTTC
TRBJ1-2,TRBV7-9,.,.,CASSLGQSYTF,TGTGCCAGCAGCTTAGGACAAAGCTACACCTTC
TRBJ2-1,TRBV28,.,.,CASTPPREPNYNEQFF,TGTGCCAGCACTCCTCCCCGGGAGCCAAACTACAATGAGCAGTTCTTC
TRBJ2-7,TRBV27,.,.,CATGNRPPPYEQYF,TGTGCCACGGGGAACAGGCCACCACCCTACGAGCAGTACTTC
TRBJ2-1,TRBV7-9,TRBD1,.,CASRLAGTEIRDEQFF,TGTGCCAGCAGGCTGGCCGGGACAGAAATACGGGATGAGCAGTTCTTC
TRBJ2-5,TRBV27,.,once,CASSLIAAQETQYF,TGTGCCAGCAGTTTGATAGCGGCTCAAGAGACCCAGTACTTC
TRBJ1-1,TRBV5-8,.,once,CASSSIGTVTEAFF,TGTGCCAGCAGCTCCATCGGGACTGTCACTGAAGCTTTCTTT
TRBJ2-1,TRBV7-9,.,.,CASSHVPRGEQFF,TGTGCCAGCAGCCACGTTCCCAGGGGTGAGCAGTTCTTC
TRBJ2-3,TRBV9,.,.,CASSVSSGTSTDTQYF,TGTGCCAGCAGCGTTTCCAGCGGCACTAGCACAGATACGCAGTATTTT
TRBJ2-1,TRBV27,TRBD1,.,CASSSGGQHNEQFF,TGTGCCAGCAGTTCAGGGGGACAACACAATGAGCAGTTCTTC
TRBJ1-5,TRBV28,.,.,CASSLLAGDPSNQPQHF,TGTGCCAGCAGTTTGTTGGCTGGGGACCCTAGCAATCAGCCCCAGCATTTT
TRBJ2-1,TRBV19,.,once,CASSMISMSSYNEQFF,TGTGCCAGTAGTATGATCAGTATGAGCTCCTACAATGAGCAGTTCTTC
TRBJ2-1,TRBV6-5,.,.,CASSLTDRNEQFF,TGTGCCAGCAGTCTTACAGACAGGAATGAGCAGTTCTTC
TRBJ2-1,TRBV6-4,TRBD2,.,CASSALAGVGYNEQFF,TGTGCCAGCAGCGCCTTAGCGGGAGTGGGCTACAATGAGCAGTTCTTC
TRBJ1-5,TRBV4-1,.,.,CASSQEWGTSNQPQHF,TGCGCCAGCAGCCAAGAATGGGGCACTAGCAATCAGCCCCAGCATTTT
TRBJ2-1,TRBV19,.,.,CASGWGTEINEQFF,TGTGCCAGTGGGTGGGGGACTGAAATCAATGAGCAGTTCTTC
TRBJ2-5,TRBV12-5,TRBD1,.,CASGFGTEEETQYF,TGTGCTAGTGGTTTCGGGACAGAAGAAGAGACCCAGTACTTC
TRBJ1-2,TRBV28,.,.,CASRLDSHLYGYTF,TGTGCCAGCAGACTTGACAGTCACCTCTATGGCTACACCTTC
TRBJ1-5,TRBV7-9,TRBD1,few,CASSSTTGRQPQHF,TGTGCCAGCAGCTCCACGACAGGGAGGCAGCCCCAGCATTTT
TRBJ2-1,TRBV28,TRBD1,.,CASSQLGQGNEQFF,TGTGCCAGCAGTCAGCTTGGACAGGGCAATGAGCAGTTCTTC
TRBJ2-4,TRBV15,TRBD1,.,CATSRTSRDRGNIQYF,TGTGCCACCAGCAGAACTTCTCGGGACAGGGGAAACATTCAGTACTTC
TRBJ1-2,TRBV30,.,.,CAWSVLPSNYGYTF,TGTGCCTGGAGTGTACTTCCCTCTAACTATGGCTACACCTTC
TRBJ1-1,TRBV30,.,few,CAWSLNTEAFF,TGTGCCTGGAGTCTGAACACTGAAGCTTTCTTT